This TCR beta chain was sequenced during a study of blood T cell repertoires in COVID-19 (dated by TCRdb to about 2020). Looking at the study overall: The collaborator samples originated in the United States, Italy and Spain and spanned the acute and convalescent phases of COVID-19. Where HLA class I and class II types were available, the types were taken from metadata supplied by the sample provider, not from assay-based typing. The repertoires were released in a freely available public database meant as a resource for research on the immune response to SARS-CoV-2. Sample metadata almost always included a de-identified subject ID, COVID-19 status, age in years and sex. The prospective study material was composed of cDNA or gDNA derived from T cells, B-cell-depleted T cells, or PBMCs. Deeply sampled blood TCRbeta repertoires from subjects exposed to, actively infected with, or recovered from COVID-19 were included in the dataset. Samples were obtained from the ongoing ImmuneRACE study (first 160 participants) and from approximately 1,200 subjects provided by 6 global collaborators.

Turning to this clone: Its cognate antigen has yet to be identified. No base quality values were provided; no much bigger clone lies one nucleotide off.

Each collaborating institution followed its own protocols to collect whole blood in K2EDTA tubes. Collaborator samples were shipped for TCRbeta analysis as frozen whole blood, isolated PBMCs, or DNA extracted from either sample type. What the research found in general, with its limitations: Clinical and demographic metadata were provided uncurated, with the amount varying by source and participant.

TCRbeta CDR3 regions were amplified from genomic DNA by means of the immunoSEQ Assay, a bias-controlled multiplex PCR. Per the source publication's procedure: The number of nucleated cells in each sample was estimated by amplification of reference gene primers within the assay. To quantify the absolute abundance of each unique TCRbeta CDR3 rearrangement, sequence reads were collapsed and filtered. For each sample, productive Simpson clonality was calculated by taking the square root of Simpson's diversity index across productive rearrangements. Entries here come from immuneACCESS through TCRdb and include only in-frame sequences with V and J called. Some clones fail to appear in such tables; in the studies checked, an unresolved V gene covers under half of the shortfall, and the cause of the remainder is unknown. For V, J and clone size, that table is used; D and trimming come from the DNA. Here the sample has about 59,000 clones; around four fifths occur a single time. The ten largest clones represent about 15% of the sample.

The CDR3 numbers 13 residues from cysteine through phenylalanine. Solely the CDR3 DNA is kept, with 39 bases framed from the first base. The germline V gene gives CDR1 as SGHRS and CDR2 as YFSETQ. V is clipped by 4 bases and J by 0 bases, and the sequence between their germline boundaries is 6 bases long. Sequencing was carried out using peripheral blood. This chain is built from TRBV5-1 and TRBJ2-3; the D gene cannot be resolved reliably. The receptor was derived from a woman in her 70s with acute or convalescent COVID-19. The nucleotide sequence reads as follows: TGCGCCAGCAGCAGAACTAGCACAGATACGCAGTATTTT. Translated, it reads CASSRTSTDTQYF.